This T cell receptor beta chain was sequenced for a study of T-cell memory formation after mild COVID-19. The V and J ends lost 5 bases and 7 bases respectively, with 14 bases between them. The CDR3 is 14 amino acids. The germline V gene has CDR1 SEHNR and CDR2 FQNEAQ (reference sequence). TCRdb analysed the 5' RACE reads with MiXCR anew, one entry per CDR3 protein. Of some 200,000 distinct CDR3 sequences listed, roughly a fifth were seen once; the top ten hold approximately 22%. The specimen was PBMCs or a T cell subset sorted from them (not recorded which). The receptor comes from an adult woman who had mild COVID-19 (a few samples of this study predate the infection). Cell type and time point are not known. The chain recombines TRBV7-9 with TRBJ2-2; possibly TRBD1 for D (6 bases). The CDR3 DNA reads TGTGCCAGCAGCCAATCGACAGGCGGCGGGGAGCTGTTTTTT. Translating it yields CASSQSTGGGELFF. Complete variable domain (other parts from reference TRBV7-9 and TRBJ2-2): DTGVSQNPRHKITKRGQNVTFRCDPISEHNRLYWYRQTLGQGPEFLTYFQNEAQLEKSRLLSDRFSAERPKGSFSTLEIQRTEQGDSAMYLCASSQSTGGGELFFGEGSRLTVL.